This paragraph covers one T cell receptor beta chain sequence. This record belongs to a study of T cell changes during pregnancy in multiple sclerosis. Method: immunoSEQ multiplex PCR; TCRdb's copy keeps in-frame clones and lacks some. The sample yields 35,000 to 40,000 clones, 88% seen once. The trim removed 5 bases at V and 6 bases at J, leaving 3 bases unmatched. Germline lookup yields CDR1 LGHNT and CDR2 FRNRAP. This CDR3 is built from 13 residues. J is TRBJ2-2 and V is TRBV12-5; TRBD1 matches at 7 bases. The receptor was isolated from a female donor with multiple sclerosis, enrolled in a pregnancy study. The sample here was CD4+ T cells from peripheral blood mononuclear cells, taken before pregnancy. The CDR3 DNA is TGTGCTAGTGGTCTACAGGGGCCCGGGGAGCTGTTTTTT. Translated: CASGLQGPGELFF.